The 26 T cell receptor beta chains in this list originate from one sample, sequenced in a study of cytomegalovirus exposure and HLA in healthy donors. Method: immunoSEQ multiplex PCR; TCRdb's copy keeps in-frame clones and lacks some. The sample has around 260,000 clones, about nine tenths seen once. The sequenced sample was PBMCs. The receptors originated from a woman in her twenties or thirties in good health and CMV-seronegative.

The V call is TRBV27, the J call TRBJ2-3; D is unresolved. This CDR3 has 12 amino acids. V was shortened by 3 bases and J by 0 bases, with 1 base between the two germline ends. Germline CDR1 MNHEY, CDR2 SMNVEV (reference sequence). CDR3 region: CASSFSTDTQYF. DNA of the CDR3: TGTGCCAGCAGTTTCAGCACAGATACGCAGTATTTT.

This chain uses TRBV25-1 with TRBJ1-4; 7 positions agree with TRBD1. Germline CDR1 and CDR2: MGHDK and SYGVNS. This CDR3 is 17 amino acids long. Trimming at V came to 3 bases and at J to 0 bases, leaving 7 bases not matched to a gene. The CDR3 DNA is TGTGCCAGCAGTGATCACGACAGGGCGGCAACTAATGAAAAACTGTTTTTT. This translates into CASSDHDRAATNEKLFF.

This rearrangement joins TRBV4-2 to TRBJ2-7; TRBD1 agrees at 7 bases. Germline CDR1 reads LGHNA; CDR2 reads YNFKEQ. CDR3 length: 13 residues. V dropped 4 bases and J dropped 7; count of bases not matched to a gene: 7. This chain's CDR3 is CASSPDRVREQYF. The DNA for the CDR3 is TGTGCCAGCAGCCCCGACAGGGTCCGGGAGCAGTACTTC.

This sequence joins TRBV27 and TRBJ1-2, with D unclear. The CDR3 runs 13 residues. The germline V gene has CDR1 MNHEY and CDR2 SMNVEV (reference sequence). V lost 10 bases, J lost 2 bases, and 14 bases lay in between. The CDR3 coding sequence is TGTGCCACCCCTGCCAAGTTCAACTATGGCTACACCTTC. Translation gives CATPAKFNYGYTF.

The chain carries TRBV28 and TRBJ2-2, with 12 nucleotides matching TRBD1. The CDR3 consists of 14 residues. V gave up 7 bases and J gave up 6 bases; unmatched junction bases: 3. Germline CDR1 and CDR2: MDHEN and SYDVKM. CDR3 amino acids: CASIRDRGPGELFF. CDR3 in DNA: TGTGCCAGCATCCGGGACAGGGGGCCCGGGGAGCTGTTTTTT.

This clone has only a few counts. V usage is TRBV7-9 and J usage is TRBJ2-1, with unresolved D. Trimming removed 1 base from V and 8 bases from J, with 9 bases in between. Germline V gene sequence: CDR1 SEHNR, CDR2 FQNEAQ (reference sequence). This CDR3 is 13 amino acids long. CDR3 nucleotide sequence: TGTGCCAGCAGCTTAGTTCCGAACGATGAGCAGTTCTTC. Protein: CASSLVPNDEQFF. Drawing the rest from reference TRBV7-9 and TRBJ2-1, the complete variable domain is DTGVSQNPRHKITKRGQNVTFRCDPISEHNRLYWYRQTLGQGPEFLTYFQNEAQLEKSRLLSDRFSAERPKGSFSTLEIQRTEQGDSAMYLCASSLVPNDEQFFGPGTRLTVL.

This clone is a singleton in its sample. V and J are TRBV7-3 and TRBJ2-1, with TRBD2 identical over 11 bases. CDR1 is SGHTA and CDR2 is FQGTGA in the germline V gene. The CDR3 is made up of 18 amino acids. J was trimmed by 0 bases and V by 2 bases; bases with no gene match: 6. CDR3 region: CASSLSGLADYSYNEQFF. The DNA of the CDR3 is TGTGCCAGCAGCTTATCGGGACTAGCGGACTACTCCTACAATGAGCAGTTCTTC.

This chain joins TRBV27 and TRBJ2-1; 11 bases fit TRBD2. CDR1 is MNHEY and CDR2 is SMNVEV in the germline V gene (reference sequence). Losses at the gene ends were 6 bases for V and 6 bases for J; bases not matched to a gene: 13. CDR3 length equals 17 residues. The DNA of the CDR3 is TGTGCCAGCAGCCCTCGATTAAATAGCGGGAGGGCCAATGAGCAGTTCTTC. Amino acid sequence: CASSPRLNSGRANEQFF.

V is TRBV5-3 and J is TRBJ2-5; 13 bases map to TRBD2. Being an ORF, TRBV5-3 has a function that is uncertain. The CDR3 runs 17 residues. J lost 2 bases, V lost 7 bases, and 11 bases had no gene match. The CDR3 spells CARPGGGLAGQQETQYF. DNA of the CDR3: TGTGCCAGACCCGGTGGGGGACTAGCGGGGCAACAAGAGACCCAGTACTTC.

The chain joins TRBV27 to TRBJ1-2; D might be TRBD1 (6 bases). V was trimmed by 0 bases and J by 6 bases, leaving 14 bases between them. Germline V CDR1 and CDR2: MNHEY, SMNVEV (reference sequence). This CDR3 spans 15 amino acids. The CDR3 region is CASSLSRVTGNGYTF. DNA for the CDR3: TGTGCCAGCAGTTTATCGCGAGTTACAGGGAATGGCTACACCTTC.

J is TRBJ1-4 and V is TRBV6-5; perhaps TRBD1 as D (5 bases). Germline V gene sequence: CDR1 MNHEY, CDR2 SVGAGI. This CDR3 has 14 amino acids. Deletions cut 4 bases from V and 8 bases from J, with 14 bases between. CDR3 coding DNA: TGTGCCAGCAGTTCGACAGACGAATTAGAAAAACTGTTTTTT. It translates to CASSSTDELEKLFF.

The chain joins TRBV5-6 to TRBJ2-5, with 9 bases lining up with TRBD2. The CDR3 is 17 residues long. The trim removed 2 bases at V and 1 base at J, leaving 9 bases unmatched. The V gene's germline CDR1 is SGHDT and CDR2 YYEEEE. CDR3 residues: CASSFLSSGKLQETQYF. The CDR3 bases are TGTGCCAGCAGCTTTTTGTCTAGCGGGAAGCTCCAAGAGACCCAGTACTTC. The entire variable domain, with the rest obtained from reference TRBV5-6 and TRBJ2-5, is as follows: DAGVTQSPTHLIKTRGQQVTLRCSPKSGHDTVSWYQQALGQGPQFIFQYYEEEERQRGNFPDRFSGHQFPNYSSELNVNALLLGDSALYLCASSFLSSGKLQETQYFGPGTRLLVL.

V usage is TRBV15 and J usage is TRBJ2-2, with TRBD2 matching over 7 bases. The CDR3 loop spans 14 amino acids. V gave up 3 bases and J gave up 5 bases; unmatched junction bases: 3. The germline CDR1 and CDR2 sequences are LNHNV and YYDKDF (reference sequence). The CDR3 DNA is TGTGCCACCAGCAGTAAGGGAGGGACCGGGGAGCTGTTTTTT. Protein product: CATSSKGGTGELFF.

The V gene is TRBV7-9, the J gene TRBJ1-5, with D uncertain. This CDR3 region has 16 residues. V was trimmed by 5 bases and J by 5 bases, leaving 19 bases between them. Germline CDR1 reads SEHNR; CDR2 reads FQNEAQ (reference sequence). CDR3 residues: CASSSWKRARDQPQHF. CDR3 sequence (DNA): TGTGCCAGCAGCAGTTGGAAGAGAGCAAGGGATCAGCCCCAGCATTTT.

The CDR3: CASSLEGRQLSSYEQYF. Written as DNA, the CDR3 is TGCGCCAGCAGCTTGGAGGGCAGGCAGCTTAGCTCCTACGAGCAGTACTTC. This chain links TRBV5-1 with TRBJ2-7; D is ambiguous. V lost 0 bases and J lost 0, with 16 bases in between. CDR3 length: 17 amino acids. Germline V gene sequence: CDR1 SGHRS, CDR2 YFSETQ.

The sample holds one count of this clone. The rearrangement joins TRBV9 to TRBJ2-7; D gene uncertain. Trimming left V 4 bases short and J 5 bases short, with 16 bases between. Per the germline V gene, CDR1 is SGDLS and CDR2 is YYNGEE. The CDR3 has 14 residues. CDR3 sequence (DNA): TGTGCCAGCAGCACCGCAGTGGGTCAGGACGAGCAGTACTTC. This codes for CASSTAVGQDEQYF.

CDR3 bases: TGCAGCGCCCCAGGATCCACTGAAGCTTTCTTT. Protein: CSAPGSTEAFF. V usage is TRBV29-1 and J usage is TRBJ1-1; D remains unclear. Trimming cost V 7 bases and J 4 bases, with 10 bases left between them. Germline CDR1 SQVTM, CDR2 ANQGSEA. The CDR3 has 11 residues.

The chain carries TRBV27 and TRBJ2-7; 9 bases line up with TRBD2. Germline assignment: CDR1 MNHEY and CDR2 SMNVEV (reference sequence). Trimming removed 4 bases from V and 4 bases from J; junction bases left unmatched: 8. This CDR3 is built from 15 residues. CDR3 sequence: CASSYSGRRGYEQYF. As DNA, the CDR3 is TGTGCCAGCAGTTACAGCGGGAGGAGGGGTTACGAGCAGTACTTC.

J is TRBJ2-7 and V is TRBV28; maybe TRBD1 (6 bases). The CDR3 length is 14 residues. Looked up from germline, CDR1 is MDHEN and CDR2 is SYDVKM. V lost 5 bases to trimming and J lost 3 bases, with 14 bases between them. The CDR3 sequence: CASSPPDRFYEQYF. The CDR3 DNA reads TGTGCCAGCAGTCCCCCCGACAGGTTCTACGAGCAGTACTTC.

CDR3 sequence: CASSGGAGGSLETQYF. Written as DNA, the CDR3 is TGCGCCAGCAGTGGAGGGGCGGGAGGGTCGCTAGAGACCCAGTACTTC. The chain carries TRBV5-1 and TRBJ2-5, with 9 bases identical to TRBD2. The J segment lost 4 bases and the V segment lost 5 bases, leaving 12 bases of the junction unmatched. Per the germline V gene, CDR1 is SGHRS and CDR2 is YFSETQ. This CDR3 spans 16 amino acids. The variable domain in full, with the rest retrieved from reference TRBV5-1 and TRBJ2-5, is KAGVTQTPRYLIKTRGQQVTLSCSPISGHRSVSWYQQTPGQGLQFLFEYFSETQRNKGNFPGRFSGRQFSNSRSEMNVSTLELGDSALYLCASSGGAGGSLETQYFGPGTRLLVL.

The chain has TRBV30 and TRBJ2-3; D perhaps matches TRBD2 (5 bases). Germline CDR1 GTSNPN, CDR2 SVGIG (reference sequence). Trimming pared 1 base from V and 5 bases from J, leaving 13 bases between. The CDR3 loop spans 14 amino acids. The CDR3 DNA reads TGTGCCTGGAGTGGAGCGGCCCGGGGAGATACGCAGTATTTT. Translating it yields CAWSGAARGDTQYF. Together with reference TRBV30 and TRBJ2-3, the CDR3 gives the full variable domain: SQTIHQWPATLVQPVGSPLSLECTVEGTSNPNLYWYRQAAGRGLQLLFYSVGIGQISSEVPQNLSASRPQDRQFILSSKKLLLSDSGFYLCAWSGAARGDTQYFGPGTRLTVL.

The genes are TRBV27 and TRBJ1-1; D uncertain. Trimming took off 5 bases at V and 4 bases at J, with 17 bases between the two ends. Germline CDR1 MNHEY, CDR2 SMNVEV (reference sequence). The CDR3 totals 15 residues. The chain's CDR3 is CASSPRGLRFTEAFF. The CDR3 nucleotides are TGTGCCAGCAGTCCCCGTGGGTTAAGGTTCACTGAAGCTTTCTTT.

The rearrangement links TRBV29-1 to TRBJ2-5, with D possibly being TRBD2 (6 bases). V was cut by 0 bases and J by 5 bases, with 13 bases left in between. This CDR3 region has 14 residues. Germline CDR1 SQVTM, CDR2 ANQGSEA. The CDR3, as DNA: TGCAGCGTTGAAGATCTCGCCGGAGGGGAGACCCAGTACTTC. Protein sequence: CSVEDLAGGETQYF.

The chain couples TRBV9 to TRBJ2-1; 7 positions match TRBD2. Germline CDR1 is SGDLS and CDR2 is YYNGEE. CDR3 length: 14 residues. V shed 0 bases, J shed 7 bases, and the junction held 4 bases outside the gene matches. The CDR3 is CASSVGGAGNEQFF. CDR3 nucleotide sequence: TGTGCCAGCAGCGTAGGGGGAGCGGGAAATGAGCAGTTCTTC. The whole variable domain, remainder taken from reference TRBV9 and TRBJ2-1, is DSGVTQTPKHLITATGQRVTLRCSPRSGDLSVYWYQQSLDQGLQFLIQYYNGEERAKGNILERFSAQQFPDLHSELNLSSLELGDSALYFCASSVGGAGNEQFFGPGTRLTVL.

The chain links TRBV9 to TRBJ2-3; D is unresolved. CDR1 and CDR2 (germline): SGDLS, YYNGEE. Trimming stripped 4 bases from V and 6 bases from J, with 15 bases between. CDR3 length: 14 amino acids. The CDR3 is CASSPRSQADTQYF. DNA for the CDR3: TGTGCCAGCAGCCCCCGCTCGCAGGCGGATACGCAGTATTTT.

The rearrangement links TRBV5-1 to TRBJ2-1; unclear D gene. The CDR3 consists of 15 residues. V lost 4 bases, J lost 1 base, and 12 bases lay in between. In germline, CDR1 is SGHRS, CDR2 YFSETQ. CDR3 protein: CASSTDGPSYNEQFF. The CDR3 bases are TGCGCCAGCAGCACGGACGGGCCGTCCTACAATGAGCAGTTCTTC.